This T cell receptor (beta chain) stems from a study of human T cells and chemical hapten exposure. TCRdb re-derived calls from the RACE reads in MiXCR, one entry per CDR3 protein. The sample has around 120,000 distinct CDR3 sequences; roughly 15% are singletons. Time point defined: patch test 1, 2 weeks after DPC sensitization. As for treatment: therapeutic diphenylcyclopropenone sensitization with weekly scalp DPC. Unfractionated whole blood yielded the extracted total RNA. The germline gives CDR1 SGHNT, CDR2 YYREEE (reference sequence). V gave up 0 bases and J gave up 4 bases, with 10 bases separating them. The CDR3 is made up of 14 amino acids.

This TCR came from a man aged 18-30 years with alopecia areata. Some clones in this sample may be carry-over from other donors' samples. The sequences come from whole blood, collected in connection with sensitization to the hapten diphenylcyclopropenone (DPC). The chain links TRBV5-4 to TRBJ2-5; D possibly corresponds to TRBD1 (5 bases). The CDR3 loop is CASSLVAGRETQYF. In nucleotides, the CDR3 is TGTGCCAGCAGCTTGGTGGCAGGGCGAGAGACCCAGTACTTC.